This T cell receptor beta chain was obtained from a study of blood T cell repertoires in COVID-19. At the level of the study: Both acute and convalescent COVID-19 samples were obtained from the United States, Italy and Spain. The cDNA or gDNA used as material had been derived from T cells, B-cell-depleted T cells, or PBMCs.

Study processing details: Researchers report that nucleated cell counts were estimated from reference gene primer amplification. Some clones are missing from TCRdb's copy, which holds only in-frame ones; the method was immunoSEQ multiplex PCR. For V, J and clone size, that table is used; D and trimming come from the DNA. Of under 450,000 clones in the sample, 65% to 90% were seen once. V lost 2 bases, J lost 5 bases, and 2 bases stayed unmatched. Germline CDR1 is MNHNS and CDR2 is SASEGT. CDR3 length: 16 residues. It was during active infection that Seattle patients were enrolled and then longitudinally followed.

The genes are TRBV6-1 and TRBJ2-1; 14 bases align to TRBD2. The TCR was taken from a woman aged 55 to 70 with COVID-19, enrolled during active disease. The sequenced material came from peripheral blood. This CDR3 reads CASSEWTSGGNNEQFF. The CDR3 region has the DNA TGTGCCAGCAGTGAATGGACTAGCGGGGGGAACAATGAGCAGTTCTTC.